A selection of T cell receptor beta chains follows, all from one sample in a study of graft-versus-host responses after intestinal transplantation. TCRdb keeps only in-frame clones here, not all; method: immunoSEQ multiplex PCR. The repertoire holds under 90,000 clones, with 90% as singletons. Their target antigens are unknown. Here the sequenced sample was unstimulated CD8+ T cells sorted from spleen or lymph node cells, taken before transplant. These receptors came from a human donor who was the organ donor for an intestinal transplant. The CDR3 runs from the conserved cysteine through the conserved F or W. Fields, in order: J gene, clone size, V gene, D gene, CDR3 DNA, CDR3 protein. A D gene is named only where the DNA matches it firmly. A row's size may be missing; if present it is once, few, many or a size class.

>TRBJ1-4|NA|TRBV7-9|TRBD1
TGTGCCACGCTCGCCGGGACAGGGAGTGAAAAACTGTTTTTT
CATLAGTGSEKLFF
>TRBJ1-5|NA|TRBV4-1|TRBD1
TGCGCCAGCAGCCACGGACCGGGACAGGGCTTGTATCAGCCCCAGCATTTT
CASSHGPGQGLYQPQHF
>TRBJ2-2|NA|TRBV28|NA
TGTGCCAGCAGTTTTCGCGCGAACACCGGGGAGCTGTTTTTT
CASSFRANTGELFF
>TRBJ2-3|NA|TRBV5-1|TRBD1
TGCGCCAGCAGCTCCAGCGCGACAGGGGGTCTTGTTGATACGCAGTATTTT
CASSSSATGGLVDTQYF
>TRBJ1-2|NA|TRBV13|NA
TGTGCCAGCAGCTTAGTCAGGGCCGACGGCTACACCTTC
CASSLVRADGYTF
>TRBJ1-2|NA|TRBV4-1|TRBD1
TGCGCCAGCAGCCAAGAGGGGGACAGGGGTGACGGCTACACCTTC
CASSQEGDRGDGYTF
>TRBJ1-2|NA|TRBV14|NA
TGTGCCAGCAGCCTGACTTCCTCGACAGGACAAACCTATGGCTACACCTTC
CASSLTSSTGQTYGYTF
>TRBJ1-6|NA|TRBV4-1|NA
TGCGCCAGCAGCCAAGATTTTACCAGGCCCTTTGGATCACCCCTCCACTTT
CASSQDFTRPFGSPLHF
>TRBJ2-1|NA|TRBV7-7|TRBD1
TGTGCTAGCAGCTTAGAGGCAGGGGGCGATGAGCAGTTCTTC
CASSLEAGGDEQFF
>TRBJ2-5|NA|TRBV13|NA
TGTGCCAGCAGCTCTTGGACAGGGAACGTAGCGGGCCCACAAGAGACCCAGTACTTC
CASSSWTGNVAGPQETQYF
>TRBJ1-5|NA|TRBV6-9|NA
TGTGCCAGCACTACTCCAAGGGTGGAGGGCTCTAATCAGCCCCAGCATTTT
CASTTPRVEGSNQPQHF
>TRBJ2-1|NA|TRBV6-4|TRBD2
TGTGCCAGCAGTGATACTAGCGGGGGGGCCAATGAGCAGTTCTTC
CASSDTSGGANEQFF
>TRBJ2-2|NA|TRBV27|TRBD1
TGTGCCAGCAGTTTAGGATTGACAGGGGGGGAGCTGTTTTTT
CASSLGLTGGELFF
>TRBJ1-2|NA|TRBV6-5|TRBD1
TGTGCCAGCAGTTACAGGGAGACAGGGGGAGGTGGCTACACCTTC
CASSYRETGGGGYTF
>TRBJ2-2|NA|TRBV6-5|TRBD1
TGTGCCAGCGGGACAGGGAACACCGGGGAGCTGTTTTTT
CASGTGNTGELFF
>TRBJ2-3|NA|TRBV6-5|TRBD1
TGTGCCAGCAGCCAATGGGACAGGGGCCCAGATACGCAGTATTTT
CASSQWDRGPDTQYF
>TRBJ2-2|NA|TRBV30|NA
TGTGCCTGGAGTAGGACAACCGGGGAGCTGTTTTTT
CAWSRTTGELFF
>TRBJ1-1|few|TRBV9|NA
TGTGCCAGCAGGTCCTTATCAGGCGCTGAAGCTTTCTTT
CASRSLSGAEAFF
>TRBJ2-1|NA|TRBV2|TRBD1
TGTGCCAGCAGGATGGACAGGGGTTACAATGAGCAGTTCTTC
CASRMDRGYNEQFF
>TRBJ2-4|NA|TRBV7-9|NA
TGTGCCAGCAGCTTGGTAGGGGCTGGAAACATTCAGTACTTC
CASSLVGAGNIQYF
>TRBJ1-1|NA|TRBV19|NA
TGTGCCAGTAGTAATCTATTCGGGGGGCTGGGAACTGAAGCTTTCTTT
CASSNLFGGLGTEAFF
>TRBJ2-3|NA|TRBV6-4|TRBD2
TGTGCCAGCAGTGCAACTAGCGGGGGGTCAGATACGCAGTATTTT
CASSATSGGSDTQYF
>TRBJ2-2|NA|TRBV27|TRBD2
TGTGCCAGCAGTTTTGCACCCGGGACTAGCAGAGGCACCGGGGAGCTGTTTTTT
CASSFAPGTSRGTGELFF
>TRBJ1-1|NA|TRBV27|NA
TGTGCCAGCAGTCCACAGGGTTTCCTACCCACTGAAGCTTTCTTT
CASSPQGFLPTEAFF
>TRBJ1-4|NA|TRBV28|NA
TGTGCCAGCAGTTTGACTTATGAGGTCGGCGAAAAACTGTTTTTT
CASSLTYEVGEKLFF
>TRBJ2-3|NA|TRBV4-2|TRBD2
TGTGCCAGCAGCCAAGGGGGGACTAGCGGGGGGCCGGGGGGAGATACGCAGTATTTT
CASSQGGTSGGPGGDTQYF
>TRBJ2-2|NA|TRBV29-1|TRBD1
TGCAGCGTTCAGGGGGCGACCACCGGGGAGCTGTTTTTT
CSVQGATTGELFF
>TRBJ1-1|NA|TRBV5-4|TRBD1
TGTGCCAGCAGCGGAGGACAGGGAGATGAAGCTTTCTTT
CASSGGQGDEAFF
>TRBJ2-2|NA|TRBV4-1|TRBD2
TGCGCCAGCAGCCAGAGGTCTAGCGGGGGTAACACCGGGGAGCTGTTTTTT
CASSQRSSGGNTGELFF
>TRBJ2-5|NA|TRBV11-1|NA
TGTGCCAGCAGCTTAGATTCAGAAGAGACCCAGTACTTC
CASSLDSEETQYF
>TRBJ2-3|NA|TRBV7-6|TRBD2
TGTGCCAGCAGCTCGACTAGCGGGTTGGTAGATACGCAGTATTTT
CASSSTSGLVDTQYF
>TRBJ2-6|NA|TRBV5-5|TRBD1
TGTGCCAGCAGCCAGCACTCACCGGGACAGGGGCGGGCTGGGGCCAACGTCCTGACTTTC
CASSQHSPGQGRAGANVLTF
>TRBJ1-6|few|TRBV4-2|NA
TGTGCCAGCAGCCAACCGGGGGATTCACCCCTCCACTTT
CASSQPGDSPLHF
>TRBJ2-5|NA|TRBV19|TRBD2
TGTGCCAGTAGTATATCCAGCGGGGGGGCTGTGGAGACCCAGTACTTC
CASSISSGGAVETQYF
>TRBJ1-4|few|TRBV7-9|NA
TGTGCCAGCAGCCCGACCCAGGGTGACAGTGTTTGGAAACTGTTTTTT
CASSPTQGDSVWKLFF
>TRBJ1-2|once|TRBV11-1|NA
TGTGCCAGCAGCCCCGCGCGGGGTGGCAGGTCGGGCTACACCTTC
CASSPARGGRSGYTF
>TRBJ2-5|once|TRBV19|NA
TGTGCCAGTAGTATTGGGCGGGGCCTGGAGACCCAGTACTTC
CASSIGRGLETQYF
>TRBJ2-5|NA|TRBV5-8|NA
TGTGCCAGCAGCTTGACGACAGGAATCCAAGAGACCCAGTACTTC
CASSLTTGIQETQYF
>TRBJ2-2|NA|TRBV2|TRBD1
TGTGCCAGCAACGGACAGGGACCGAACACCGGGGAGCTGTTTTTT
CASNGQGPNTGELFF
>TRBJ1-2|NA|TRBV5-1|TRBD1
TGCGCCAGCAGCCCGGACAGGGAAAGCTATGGCTACACCTTC
CASSPDRESYGYTF
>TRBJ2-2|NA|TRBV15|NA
TGTGCCACCAGCAGCCCGGGACAGAACACCGGGGAGCTGTTTTTT
CATSSPGQNTGELFF
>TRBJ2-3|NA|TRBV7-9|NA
TGTGCCAGCAGCTGGGGGCTGGATACGCAGTATTTT
CASSWGLDTQYF
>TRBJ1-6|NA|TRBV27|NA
TGTGCCAGCAGTTACAGGGATTATTCACCCCTCCACTTT
CASSYRDYSPLHF
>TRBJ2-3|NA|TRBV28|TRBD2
TGTGCCAGCAGCCAAGGACTAGCGGGGGCCGGGGGAGATACGCAGTATTTT
CASSQGLAGAGGDTQYF
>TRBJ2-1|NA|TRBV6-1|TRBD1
TGTGCCAGCAGGGGGACAGGGGTTGAGTACAATGAGCAGTTCTTC
CASRGTGVEYNEQFF
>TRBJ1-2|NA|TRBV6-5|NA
TGTGCCAGCAGCTTGGACAGCTATGGCTACACCTTC
CASSLDSYGYTF
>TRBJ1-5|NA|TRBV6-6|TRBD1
TGTGCCAGCAGCCCCGGACAGGGAGTCCAGCCCCAGCATTTT
CASSPGQGVQPQHF
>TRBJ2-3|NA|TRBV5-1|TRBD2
TGCGCCAGCAGCTTTTTCCTCATCGTCCCGGGACTAGCGGGGGGCCAAGGGACAGATACGCAGTATTTT
CASSFFLIVPGLAGGQGTDTQYF
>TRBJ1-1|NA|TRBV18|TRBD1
TGTGCCAGCTCACCCCGGGACAGACACTTGAACACTGAAGCTTTCTTT
CASSPRDRHLNTEAFF
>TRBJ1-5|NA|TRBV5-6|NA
TGTGCCAGCAGCCGGGGGAGGGAGGATTATAGCAATCAGCCCCAGCATTTT
CASSRGREDYSNQPQHF